This T cell receptor (beta chain) originates from a study of blood T cell repertoires in COVID-19. One Seattle source followed patients from active infection through their disease course. The ends were cut back, 2 bases at V and 2 bases at J, with 15 bases in the middle. This CDR3 is built from 17 residues. Germline CDR1 and CDR2: SEHNR and FQNEAQ (reference sequence). In the original analysis: Estimation of nucleated cell counts was performed using reference gene primer amplification. The protocol was immunoSEQ multiplex PCR, while the TCRdb copy is restricted to in-frame clones and leaves out a portion. V and J calls and clone size are as listed in that table; D and trimming were resolved from the DNA. The sample gives 440,000 or so clones, approximately 89% of which show up once; 1.5% to 1.9% is in the top ten.

The sequencing input was peripheral blood. The rearrangement links TRBV7-9 to TRBJ2-2; a weak D match, TRBD1 (5 bases). The receptor comes from a woman aged 40 to 50 with COVID-19, enrolled during active disease. Here the CDR3 DNA reads TGTGCCAGCAGCTTAAACCCTTACAGGAAAAACACCGGGGAGCTGTTTTTT. As protein: CASSLNPYRKNTGELFF.